The 11 T cell receptor beta chains in this list originate from one sample, sequenced in a study of response to subunit inactivated influenza vaccine. From the RT-PCR reads, TCRdb called clonotypes with MiXCR, one entry per CDR3 protein. Here the sample spans 280,000 or so distinct CDR3 sequences, less than 25% being singletons. The source material was PBMCs from blood, sampled roughly 20 months after vaccination. These receptors were collected from a man in his fifties or sixties who received an inactivated influenza vaccine.

CDR3 amino acids: CSASGLAGGYNEQFF. CDR3 sequence (DNA): TGCAGTGCTTCGGGACTAGCGGGGGGTTACAATGAGCAGTTCTTC. The J gene is TRBJ2-1, the V gene TRBV20-1, with 15 bases aligning to TRBD2. Germline V gives CDR1 DFQATT, CDR2 SNEGSKA (reference sequence). V trimming: 5 bases; J trimming: 4 bases; junction bases outside the gene matches: 3. The CDR3 runs to 15 residues.

This clonotype has just a few counts. The gene calls are TRBV6-5 and TRBJ2-3; a possible D gene is TRBD1 (5 bases). The V and J ends lost 5 bases and 9 bases respectively, with 9 bases between them. CDR1 is MNHEY and CDR2 is SVGAGI in the germline V gene. This CDR3 has 11 amino acids. The CDR3 protein is CASSHGATQYF. The DNA for the CDR3 is TGTGCCAGCAGTCATGGGGCAACGCAGTATTTT.

Many counts were recorded for this clonotype. V is TRBV5-1 and J is TRBJ2-4; the D is unclear. Germline assignment: CDR1 SGHRS and CDR2 YFSETQ. This CDR3 comprises 14 residues. V was clipped by 3 bases and J by 6 bases, with 13 bases between them. CDR3 sequence reads: CASSSHFAGNIQYF. The CDR3 DNA is TGCGCCAGCAGCTCCCATTTCGCAGGAAACATTCAGTACTTC.

This clonotype has more than one count but fewer than ten. The J gene is TRBJ1-1, the V gene TRBV6-1, with D hard to call. The CDR3 is 13 amino acids. CDR1 is MNHNS and CDR2 is SASEGT in the germline V gene. The V and J ends lost 5 bases and 0 bases respectively, with 7 bases between them. CDR3 protein: CASSPELNTEAFF. The CDR3 DNA sequence: TGTGCCAGCAGTCCTGAGTTGAACACTGAAGCTTTCTTT.

This clonotype came up a few times. V usage is TRBV4-2 and J usage is TRBJ1-5; the D is unclear. Germline V gene lookup returns CDR1 LGHNA and CDR2 YNFKEQ. This CDR3 comprises 15 residues. The V end lost 4 bases, the J end lost 4 bases, and 14 bases lay between the germline ends. In DNA form, the CDR3 reads TGTGCCAGCAGCCCGACGCGGACGGGAAATCAGCCCCAGCATTTT. Amino acid sequence: CASSPTRTGNQPQHF.

The chain recombines TRBV4-3 with TRBJ2-2; perhaps TRBD1 as D (5 bases). V gave up 0 bases and J gave up 6 bases, with 11 bases separating them. The germline gives CDR1 LGHNA, CDR2 YSLEER. This CDR3 has 15 amino acids. This CDR3 is CASSQEWQGPGELFF. The CDR3 nucleotides read TGCGCCAGCAGCCAAGAATGGCAGGGTCCCGGGGAGCTGTTTTTT.

This chain links TRBV5-1 with TRBJ2-7; TRBD1 agrees at 7 bases. Per germline, CDR1 SGHRS and CDR2 YFSETQ. The CDR3 runs 14 residues. V lost 5 bases and J lost 2; bases outside the gene matches: 7. CDR3 in DNA: TGCGCCAGCAGTAAACGGGACAGAGCCTACGAGCAGTACTTC. Its translation is CASSKRDRAYEQYF.

This clonotype was detected ten times or more. This chain connects TRBV29-1 to TRBJ2-7; 7 bases fit TRBD2. CDR3 length: 14 amino acids. Trimming cost V 1 base and J 3 bases; bases outside gene matches: 6. The germline gives CDR1 SQVTM, CDR2 ANQGSEA. The CDR3 DNA follows: TGCAGCGTTGAAGGGGAGGGAAGAAACTACGAGCAGTACTTC. The encoded protein is CSVEGEGRNYEQYF.

The V gene is TRBV10-2, the J gene TRBJ1-2; no definite D call. The germline CDR1 and CDR2 sequences are WSHSY and SAAADI. CDR3 length: 13 amino acids. V was clipped by 3 bases and J by 2 bases, with 7 bases between them. CDR3 amino acids: CASSEVENYGYTF. The CDR3 region has the DNA TGCGCCAGCAGTGAAGTGGAAAACTATGGCTACACCTTC.

V gene TRBV20-1 combines with J gene TRBJ2-2; no firm D call. CDR1 is DFQATT and CDR2 is SNEGSKA in the germline V gene (reference sequence). V was trimmed by 1 base and J by 2 bases, leaving 5 bases between them. The CDR3 length is 13 residues. The CDR3 here is CSARALNTGELFF. The CDR3 DNA reads as TGCAGTGCTAGAGCACTCAACACCGGGGAGCTGTTTTTT.

This rearrangement joins TRBV30 to TRBJ1-2; D not resolved. V was shortened by 3 bases and J by 5 bases, with 16 bases between the two germline ends. The CDR3 is 14 residues long. Germline V gene sequence: CDR1 GTSNPN, CDR2 SVGIG (reference sequence). CDR3 DNA: TGTGCCTGGAGACCTCGCCCGGTCACTTATGGCTACACCTTC. Translated: CAWRPRPVTYGYTF.